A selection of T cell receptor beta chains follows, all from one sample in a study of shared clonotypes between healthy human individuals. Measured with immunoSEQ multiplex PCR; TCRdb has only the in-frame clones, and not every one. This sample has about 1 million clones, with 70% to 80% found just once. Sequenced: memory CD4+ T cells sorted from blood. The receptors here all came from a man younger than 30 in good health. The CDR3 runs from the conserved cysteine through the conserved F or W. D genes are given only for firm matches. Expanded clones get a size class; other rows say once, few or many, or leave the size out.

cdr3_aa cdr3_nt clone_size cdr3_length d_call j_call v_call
CAAGGASYEQYF TGTGCTGCGGGGGGGGCCTCCTACGAGCAGTACTTC - 12 TRBD2 TRBJ2-7 TRBV30
CASSLKQGTHEQYF TGTGCCAGCAGCTTAAAACAGGGGACCCACGAGCAGTACTTC - 14 TRBD1 TRBJ2-7 TRBV7-9
CASSQQGILEGNTIYF TGTGCCAGCAGCCAACAGGGCATCCTAGAGGGAAACACCATATATTTT few 16 - TRBJ1-3 TRBV7-2
CASSESTGGTYEQYF TGCGCCAGCAGTGAGTCGACAGGGGGGACCTACGAGCAGTACTTC - 15 TRBD1 TRBJ2-7 TRBV10-1
CASSLGGGQAFPQYF TGTGCCAGCAGCTTAGGAGGGGGACAGGCCTTTCCCCAGTACTTC - 15 TRBD1 TRBJ2-5 TRBV7-8
CASADSNYGYTF TGTGCCAGCGCAGACAGTAACTATGGCTACACCTTC - 12 - TRBJ1-2 TRBV7-9
CATGQGDGLTQYF TGTGCCACCGGACAAGGTGACGGGCTAACGCAGTATTTT - 13 - TRBJ2-3 TRBV5-8
CASSLAGEYGYTF TGTGCCAGCAGCTTAGCGGGAGAGTATGGCTACACCTTC - 13 - TRBJ1-2 TRBV7-9
CASRRGPYNSPLHF TGTGCCAGCAGGCGGGGCCCCTATAATTCACCCCTCCACTTT - 14 - TRBJ1-6 TRBV13
CASSPGRGTSGGMYTQYF TGTGCCAGCAGCCCAGGCCGGGGGACATCGGGGGGCATGTATACGCAGTATTTT - 18 - TRBJ2-3 TRBV11-2
CASSDQFTLQETQYF TGTGCCAGCAGTGACCAGTTCACGCTGCAAGAGACCCAGTACTTC - 15 - TRBJ2-5 TRBV6-1
CASSFRGGNGELFF TGTGCCAGCAGTTTTCGCGGGGGGAACGGGGAGCTGTTTTTT - 14 TRBD2 TRBJ2-2 TRBV6-6
CASGTSTDTQYF TGTGCCAGCGGGACTAGCACAGATACGCAGTATTTT - 12 - TRBJ2-3 TRBV28
CASGRLRGQGESGGFVKQYF TGTGCCAGCGGAAGGTTAAGGGGACAGGGAGAAAGTGGGGGTTTTGTGAAGCAGTACTTC - 20 TRBD1 TRBJ2-7 TRBV2
CASSLFLAGSQNTGELFF TGTGCCAGCAGCTTGTTCCTAGCGGGATCACAAAACACCGGGGAGCTGTTTTTT once 18 TRBD2 TRBJ2-2 TRBV5-4
CSAAAKGGHTYEQYF TGCAGCGCTGCCGCGAAGGGGGGACACACCTACGAGCAGTACTTC - 15 - TRBJ2-7 TRBV29-1
CASSVASGGNQPQHF TGTGCCAGTAGTGTCGCTTCAGGGGGCAATCAGCCCCAGCATTTT - 15 - TRBJ1-5 TRBV19
CASKKGLWYNEQFF TGTGCCAGCAAGAAGGGGTTATGGTACAATGAGCAGTTCTTC - 14 - TRBJ2-1 TRBV6-5
CASSARDGDFMNTEAFF TGTGCCAGCAGCGCCCGGGACGGTGACTTCATGAACACTGAAGCTTTCTTT once 17 - TRBJ1-1 TRBV9
CASRERERATGELFF TGCGCCAGCAGAGAGAGGGAGAGGGCCACCGGGGAGCTGTTTTTT - 15 - TRBJ2-2 TRBV10-2
CATSRDPDTEAFF TGTGCCACCAGCAGAGATCCGGACACTGAAGCTTTCTTT few 13 - TRBJ1-1 TRBV15
CASSREVALAGVYEQYF TGCGCCAGCAGCCGGGAAGTGGCACTAGCGGGAGTCTACGAGCAGTACTTC - 17 TRBD2 TRBJ2-7 TRBV4-3
CASSLVRIRTDTQYF TGTGCCAGCAGCTTAGTCCGGATACGCACAGATACGCAGTATTTT few 15 - TRBJ2-3 TRBV5-6
CAIRQGAHETQYF TGTGCCATCAGACAGGGGGCGCACGAGACCCAGTACTTC - 13 TRBD1 TRBJ2-5 TRBV6-1
CASSLGRGRKSTGELFF TGTGCCAGCAGCTTAGGCAGGGGGAGGAAAAGCACCGGGGAGCTGTTTTTT - 17 - TRBJ2-2 TRBV11-2
CASSQTGTPDNQPQHF TGCGCCAGCAGCCAGACCGGGACACCAGACAATCAGCCCCAGCATTTT - 16 - TRBJ1-5 TRBV4-1
CASSVTSGGAEETQYF TGTGCCAGTAGTGTGACTAGCGGGGGGGCCGAGGAGACCCAGTACTTC - 16 TRBD2 TRBJ2-5 TRBV19
CASSESTSGDTDTQYF TGCGCCAGCAGTGAATCGACTAGCGGAGACACAGATACGCAGTATTTT - 16 TRBD2 TRBJ2-3 TRBV10-1
CASSLGSRVDQPQHF TGTGCCAGCAGTTTAGGGTCCAGGGTGGATCAGCCCCAGCATTTT - 15 - TRBJ1-5 TRBV28
CASRDPGGEQFF TGTGCCAGTCGGGACCCGGGAGGTGAGCAGTTCTTC - 12 TRBD2 TRBJ2-1 TRBV7-8
CASSLGPQPSPFGQYF TGCGCCAGCAGCTTGGGGCCGCAGCCAAGCCCCTTCGGGCAGTACTTC - 16 - TRBJ2-7 TRBV5-1
CASSLSGTSSNTEAFF TGTGCCAGCAGCTTGTCCGGGACATCCTCGAACACTGAAGCTTTCTTT - 16 - TRBJ1-1 TRBV5-5
CATSRGAKTTNEKLFF TGTGCCACCAGCAGAGGGGCGAAAACAACTAATGAAAAACTGTTTTTT - 16 - TRBJ1-4 TRBV15
CASSSSGMGTQYF TGTGCCAGCAGTTCGTCAGGGATGGGTACGCAGTATTTT - 13 - TRBJ2-3 TRBV6-6
CASSSPTGHLYNEQFF TGTGCCAGCAGCTCCCCGACGGGACACCTCTACAATGAGCAGTTCTTC few 16 - TRBJ2-1 TRBV5-6
CASSLEVGQHTQGAFF TGTGCCAGCAGCTTGGAGGTGGGACAGCATACCCAGGGAGCTTTCTTT - 16 TRBD1 TRBJ1-1 TRBV5-8
CAWSGGRGQTDTQYF TGTGCCTGGAGTGGCGGCAGGGGGCAAACAGATACGCAGTATTTT - 15 TRBD1 TRBJ2-3 TRBV30
CAISESGGGVYTQYF TGTGCCATCAGTGAGTCAGGCGGGGGAGTGTATACGCAGTATTTT - 15 TRBD2 TRBJ2-3 TRBV10-3
CASSLWERDYEQYF TGTGCCAGCAGCTTATGGGAGAGGGACTACGAGCAGTACTTC few 14 - TRBJ2-7 TRBV7-8
CATSRSPERGGELFF TGTGCCACCAGCCGGTCCCCTGAAAGAGGCGGGGAGCTGTTTTTT - 15 - TRBJ2-2 TRBV15
CASSLAGGGTEAFF TGTGCCAGCAGCTTGGCAGGGGGCGGCACTGAAGCTTTCTTT - 14 TRBD1 TRBJ1-1 TRBV5-4
CASSFRAASTDTQYF TGTGCCAGCAGTTTTAGGGCGGCTAGCACAGATACGCAGTATTTT - 15 - TRBJ2-3 TRBV6-6
CASSFSGGVGETQYF TGCGCCAGCAGCTTCTCAGGTGGGGTAGGTGAGACCCAGTACTTC - 15 - TRBJ2-5 TRBV5-1
CASSLDPSSYNSPLHF TGCGCCAGCAGCTTGGACCCGAGCTCCTATAATTCACCCCTCCACTTT - 16 - TRBJ1-6 TRBV5-1
CAWSELLGGNYGYTF TGTGCCTGGAGTGAGTTACTAGGGGGAAATTATGGCTACACCTTC - 15 - TRBJ1-2 TRBV30
CASSPATGTYEQYF TGTGCCAGCTCACCCGCGACCGGAACCTACGAGCAGTACTTC - 14 - TRBJ2-7 TRBV18
CASSEAARDRGWYNSPLHF TGTGCCAGCAGTGAAGCCGCGCGGGACAGGGGATGGTATAATTCACCCCTCCACTTT - 19 TRBD1 TRBJ1-6 TRBV6-1
CASSLAGGGKSYEQYF TGTGCCAGCAGTTTAGCGGGCGGGGGAAAATCCTACGAGCAGTACTTC - 16 TRBD2 TRBJ2-7 TRBV28
CASTQGAVSNYGYTF TGTGCCAGCACCCAAGGGGCGGTATCTAACTATGGCTACACCTTC once 15 - TRBJ1-2 TRBV7-2
CASSPRPGIYGYTF TGTGCCAGCAGCCCGAGGCCCGGGATATATGGCTACACCTTC few 14 - TRBJ1-2 TRBV5-6